A selection of T cell receptor beta chains follows, all from one sample in a study of regulatory T cells in long-lasting Graves disease. Each CDR3 protein gets one entry after TCRdb re-called the multiplex PCR reads with MiXCR. The table records 400,000 to 450,000 distinct CDR3 sequences, 23% of them present only once. This specimen consisted of peripheral blood mononuclear cells (PBMCs), obtained when the disease was refractory, from a patient treated with antithyroid drugs. The receptor set was obtained from a female donor with Graves disease. The conserved cysteine and the conserved F or W are not part of the CDR3 here.

length: 8
J: TRBJ2-7
V: TRBV29-1
CDR3: SVREGEQY

length: 12
J: TRBJ2-7
V: TRBV12-3/TRBV12-4
CDR3: ASSLAGAYYEQY

length: 15
J: TRBJ1-2
V: TRBV5-1
CDR3: ASSLGDRGLQNYGYT

length: 12
J: TRBJ2-2
V: TRBV5-1
CDR3: ASNLEGNTGELF

length: 11
J: TRBJ1-2
V: TRBV7-2
CDR3: ASSPDRIRGYT

length: 14
J: TRBJ2-2
V: TRBV3-1
CDR3: ASRRPGRMSPGELF

length: 12
J: TRBJ2-7
V: TRBV5-1
CDR3: ASSLATGTREQY

length: 14
J: TRBJ2-7
V: TRBV30
CDR3: AWSVQTGGPSNEQY

length: 13
J: TRBJ1-2
V: TRBV4-3
CDR3: ASSQHRGNNYGYT

length: 14
J: TRBJ2-5
V: TRBV12-5
CDR3: ASGLVRQDTKETQY

length: 11
J: TRBJ2-7
V: TRBV3-1
CDR3: ASSKAYSYEQY

length: 12
J: TRBJ2-2
V: TRBV7-2
CDR3: ASSQDRGTGELS

length: 11
J: TRBJ2-4
V: TRBV15
CDR3: ATRIPAKNIQY

length: 13
J: TRBJ2-7
V: TRBV28
CDR3: ASSPGASGTYEQY

length: 14
J: TRBJ1-2
V: TRBV28
CDR3: ASRRFGTGGGYGYT

length: 10
J: TRBJ2-2
V: TRBV28
CDR3: ASSSFVGELF

length: 8
J: TRBJ2-5
V: TRBV2
CDR3: ASREKTQY

length: 13
J: TRBJ1-4
V: TRBV5-1
CDR3: ASSSRGDGNEKLF

length: 13
J: TRBJ2-6
V: TRBV6-1
CDR3: ASSRVVAGANVLT

length: 13
J: TRBJ2-7
V: TRBV5-1
CDR3: ASSTTGTGLNEQY

length: 9
J: TRBJ1-2
V: TRBV10-3
CDR3: AITQEGGYT

length: 12
J: TRBJ1-2
V: TRBV7-2
CDR3: ASSRDRGNYGYT

length: 14
J: TRBJ2-1
V: TRBV2
CDR3: ASSRTSGRALVEQF

length: 11
J: TRBJ1-2
V: TRBV20-1
CDR3: SARRALDYGYT

length: 14
J: TRBJ1-2
V: TRBV11-2
CDR3: ASSLGDRGPNYGYT

length: 11
J: TRBJ1-2
V: TRBV9
CDR3: ASSVRHNYGYT

length: 12
J: TRBJ2-7
V: TRBV11-1
CDR3: ASSLDGTTYEQY

length: 12
J: TRBJ2-2
V: TRBV27
CDR3: ASSLWRNTGELF

length: 15
J: TRBJ2-7
V: TRBV15
CDR3: ATSRLAGGRAVYEQY

length: 11
J: TRBJ1-4
V: TRBV7-9
CDR3: ASRTSGMSRLF

length: 14
J: TRBJ2-7
V: TRBV20-1
CDR3: SARDSRAGGSYEQY

length: 13
J: TRBJ1-5
V: TRBV20-1
CDR3: SAREYTLSNQPQH

length: 12
J: TRBJ2-7
V: TRBV20-1
CDR3: SASTTDRYYEQY

length: 11
J: TRBJ2-7
V: TRBV19
CDR3: ASSSGRLYEQY

length: 11
J: TRBJ2-7
V: TRBV7-2
CDR3: ASSRTATYEQY

length: 14
J: TRBJ2-7
V: TRBV29-1
CDR3: SVVFVLGRTPYEQY

length: 13
J: TRBJ2-7
V: TRBV2
CDR3: ASSEALTGIQGQY

length: 14
J: TRBJ2-5
V: TRBV4-1
CDR3: ASSPFGLGQKETQY

length: 12
J: TRBJ2-4
V: TRBV15
CDR3: ATSRAGSGNIQY

length: 12
J: TRBJ1-2
V: TRBV5-1
CDR3: ASSLNGDFYGYT

length: 17
J: TRBJ2-6
V: TRBV7-2
CDR3: ASSLEWSLLESGANVLT

length: 12
J: TRBJ1-5
V: TRBV6-1
CDR3: ASSERGFNQPQH

length: 11
J: TRBJ1-3
V: TRBV19
CDR3: ASDGGTGNTIY

length: 16
J: TRBJ2-5
V: TRBV11-2
CDR3: ASSLDQMAGRFGETQY

length: 13
J: TRBJ2-7
V: TRBV7-9
CDR3: ASSLAGVSAYEQY

length: 14
J: TRBJ2-5
V: TRBV6-2/TRBV6-3
CDR3: ASSYFRLAGQETQY

length: 13
J: TRBJ2-2
V: TRBV9
CDR3: ASSFGRVGTGELF

length: 13
J: TRBJ1-2
V: TRBV30
CDR3: AWRGRGQWGYGYT

length: 10
J: TRBJ2-5
V: TRBV3-1
CDR3: ASSQDHLAPY

length: 11
J: TRBJ1-1
V: TRBV7-2
CDR3: ASTPVGRTEAF

length: 11
J: TRBJ1-2
V: TRBV5-1
CDR3: ASSQGPVYGYT

length: 12
J: TRBJ2-5
V: TRBV19
CDR3: ASSIDTSPETQY

length: 11
J: TRBJ1-1
V: TRBV30
CDR3: AWSSTGNTEAF

length: 12
J: TRBJ2-7
V: TRBV5-1
CDR3: ASSFWAGQDEQY

length: 14
J: TRBJ1-1
V: TRBV30
CDR3: TWSVRVFSGQREAF

length: 12
J: TRBJ1-2
V: TRBV6-1
CDR3: ASRPPRDTYGYT

length: 11
J: TRBJ2-7
V: TRBV9
CDR3: ASSSAVVNEQY

length: 14
J: TRBJ2-2
V: TRBV7-2
CDR3: ASSLYGGTNTGELF